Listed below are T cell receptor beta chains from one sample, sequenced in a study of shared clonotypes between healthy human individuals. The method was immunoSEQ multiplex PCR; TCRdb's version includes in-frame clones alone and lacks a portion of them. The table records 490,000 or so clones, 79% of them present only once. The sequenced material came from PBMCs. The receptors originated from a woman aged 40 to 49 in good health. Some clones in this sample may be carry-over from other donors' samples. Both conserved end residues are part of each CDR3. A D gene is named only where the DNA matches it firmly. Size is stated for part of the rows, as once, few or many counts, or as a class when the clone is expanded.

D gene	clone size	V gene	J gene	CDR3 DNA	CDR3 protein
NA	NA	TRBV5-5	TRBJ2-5	TGTGCCAGCAGCCCCAAGTACGGAGAGACCCAGTACTTC	CASSPKYGETQYF
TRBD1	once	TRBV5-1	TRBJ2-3	TGCGCCAGCAGCTTGCGGGGACAGGGGGGAGGAGATACGCAGTATTTT	CASSLRGQGGGDTQYF
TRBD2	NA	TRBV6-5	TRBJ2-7	TGTGCCAGCAGTTACCGGAGCGGGATTGGGTACGAGCAGTACTTC	CASSYRSGIGYEQYF
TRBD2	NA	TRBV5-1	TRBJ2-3	TGCGCCAGCAGCTTGGGACTAGCGGGAGTGGCAGATACGCAGTATTTT	CASSLGLAGVADTQYF
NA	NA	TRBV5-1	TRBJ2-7	TGCGCCAGCAGCCCCCCTGGCTACGAGCAGTACTTC	CASSPPGYEQYF
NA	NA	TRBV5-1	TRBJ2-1	TGCGCCAGCAGTTTGCAGGATTACAATGAGCAGTTCTTC	CASSLQDYNEQFF
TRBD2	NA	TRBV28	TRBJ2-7	TGTGCCAGCATCCCGGGGGGGAGCGGCTCCGAGTACGAGCAGTACTTC	CASIPGGSGSEYEQYF
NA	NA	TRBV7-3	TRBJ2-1	TGTGCCAGCAGCTTAGGGGATGCGGTCAATGAGCAGTTCTTC	CASSLGDAVNEQFF
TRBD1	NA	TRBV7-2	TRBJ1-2	TGTGCCAGCAGCTTAGGGCAGGGGGGTAACTATGGCTACACCTTC	CASSLGQGGNYGYTF
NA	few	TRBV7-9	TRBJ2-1	TGTGCCAGCAGCTTAGATGTGACTTACAATGAGCAGTTCTTC	CASSLDVTYNEQFF
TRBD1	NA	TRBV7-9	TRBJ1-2	TGTGCCAGCAGCTGGCAAACAGGGGACGATGGCTACACCTTC	CASSWQTGDDGYTF
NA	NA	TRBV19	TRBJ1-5	TGTGCCAGTAGTATTTCCCCCCCCCGGTTGTTGAGGCAGCCCCAGCATTTT	CASSISPPRLLRQPQHF
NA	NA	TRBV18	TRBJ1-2	TGTGCCAGCTCGCCCGGACAGACTAACTATGGCTACACCTTC	CASSPGQTNYGYTF
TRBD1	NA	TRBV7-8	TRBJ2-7	TGTGCCAGCAGCTTAGTACAGGGGTCAACCTACGAGCAGTACTTC	CASSLVQGSTYEQYF
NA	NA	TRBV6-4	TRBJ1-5	TGTGCCAGCAGTGAGGGGTTCGGTAATCAGCCCCAGCATTTT	CASSEGFGNQPQHF
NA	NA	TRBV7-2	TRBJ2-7	TGTGCCAGCAGCGCAGCCGGGACACCAACCTACGAGCAGTACTTC	CASSAAGTPTYEQYF
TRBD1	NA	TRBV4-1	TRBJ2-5	TGCGCCAGCAGCCCTGGACAGGGGGACCTGGAGACCCAGTACTTC	CASSPGQGDLETQYF
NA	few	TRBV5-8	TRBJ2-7	TGTGCCAGCAGCTTTGGCTGGTACGAGCAGTACTTC	CASSFGWYEQYF
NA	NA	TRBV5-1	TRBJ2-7	TGCGCCAGCAGCTTGGGGATCGACAGATCGACCTACGAGCAGTACTTC	CASSLGIDRSTYEQYF
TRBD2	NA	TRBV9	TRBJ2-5	TGTGCCAGCAGCGTAGCTAGCGGGAGCGTTAAAGAGACCCAGTACTTC	CASSVASGSVKETQYF
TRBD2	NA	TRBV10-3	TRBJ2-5	TGTGCCATCAGTGGGGGACGGGGGGGAGAGACCCAGTACTTC	CAISGGRGGETQYF
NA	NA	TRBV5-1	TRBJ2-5	TGCGCCAGCAAAACCGGAGAACCTCAAGAGACCCAGTACTTC	CASKTGEPQETQYF
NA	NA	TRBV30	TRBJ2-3	TGTGCCTGGAGTGTAGGGGGGAGTACAGATACGCAGTATTTT	CAWSVGGSTDTQYF
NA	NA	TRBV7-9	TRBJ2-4	TGTGCCAGCAGCTTTCCCGGGAACAGGGTAAACATTCAGTACTTC	CASSFPGNRVNIQYF
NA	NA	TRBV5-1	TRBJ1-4	TGCGCCAGCAGCTTGAAGAGAGCAACTAATGAAAAACTGTTTTTT	CASSLKRATNEKLFF
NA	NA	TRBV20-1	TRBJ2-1	TGCAGTGCTAGTAGGGCAGAGCGGCAGTTCTTC	CSASRAERQFF
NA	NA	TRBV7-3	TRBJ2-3	TGTGCCAGCAGCGAGACAGATACGCAGTATTTT	CASSETDTQYF